This T cell receptor beta chain was sequenced for a study of T cells in localized non-small cell lung cancer. General study points: Clonality peaked in uninvolved adjacent lung rather than tumor. In the blood, greater T cell density corresponded to longer overall survival. Sequencing was limited to one tumor region, leaving the possibility of heterogeneity open. Median detection of top 100 tumor clones in adjacent lung was 57 clones.

TCRdb keeps only in-frame clones here, not all; method: immunoSEQ multiplex PCR. The sample comprises some 1,300 clones, 23% of which are singletons, and under 40% rests with the top ten. Comment on this clone: The target antigen is unknown.

V lost 0 bases and J lost 5; bases outside the gene matches: 3. Germline CDR1 is SGHRS and CDR2 is YFSETQ. CDR3 length: 15 residues. V gene TRBV5-1 combines with J gene TRBJ1-4; TRBD1 agrees at 8 bases. This TCR was recovered from a man between 35 and 75 years old with stage III lung adenocarcinoma. The source material was lung tumor tissue, sampled before any cancer treatment. CDR3 in DNA: TGCGCCAGCAGCTTGGCCAACAGGGGGAATGAAAAACTGTTTTTT. This codes for CASSLANRGNEKLFF.